Below are 28 T cell receptor beta chains sequenced from a single sample in a study of T cells in localized non-small cell lung cancer. Method: immunoSEQ multiplex PCR; TCRdb's copy keeps in-frame clones and lacks some. The top ten clones hold 6.5% to 10% of a sample with tens of thousands of clones, roughly four fifths of them seen once. Material: PBMCs, obtained before any cancer treatment. These receptors all stem from a man aged 35 to 69 with stage II lung adenocarcinoma.

The CDR3 region is CSELGYNEQFF. The CDR3 bases are TGCAGTGAACTCGGGTACAATGAGCAGTTCTTC. The chain has TRBV20-1 and TRBJ2-1; D remains ambiguous. V was shortened by 7 bases and J by 4 bases, with 8 bases between the two germline ends. The CDR3 is made up of 11 amino acids. Germline V gene data show CDR1 as DFQATT and CDR2 as SNEGSKA (reference sequence).

The chain links TRBV7-2 to TRBJ2-1; 11 bases fit TRBD2. The germline V gene has CDR1 SGHTA and CDR2 FQGNSA. J was trimmed by 8 bases and V by 5 bases; bases with no gene match: 5. CDR3 length: 14 residues. CDR3: CASSQLAGVHEQFF. The CDR3 bases are TGTGCCAGCAGCCAACTAGCGGGAGTTCATGAGCAGTTCTTC. Using reference TRBV7-2 and TRBJ2-1 for the parts outside the CDR3, the full variable domain is GAGVSQSPSNKVTEKGKDVELRCDPISGHTALYWYRQSLGQGLEFLIYFQGNSAPDKSGLPSDRFSAERTGGSVSTLTIQRTQQEDSAVYLCASSQLAGVHEQFFGPGTRLTVL.

This clone was picked up one time. This chain uses TRBV4-2 with TRBJ2-3, with 11 bases identical to TRBD2. V was pared by 1 base and J by 4 bases, with 1 base of the junction left unmatched. Germline CDR1 is LGHNA and CDR2 is YNFKEQ. The CDR3 runs to 15 residues. In nucleotides, the CDR3 is TGTGCCAGCAGCCAAGTTAGCGGGGGGGCAGATACGCAGTATTTT. This codes for CASSQVSGGADTQYF.

V usage is TRBV6-5 and J usage is TRBJ2-1, with 9 nucleotides matching TRBD1. Trimming removed 6 bases from V and 3 bases from J; junction bases left unmatched: 6. Germline loops: CDR1 MNHEY, CDR2 SVGAGI. This CDR3 comprises 15 residues. CDR3 bases: TGTGCCAGCAGGAAGGACAGGGGTTACTACAATGAGCAGTTCTTC. This translates into CASRKDRGYYNEQFF.

J is TRBJ2-4 and V is TRBV5-8; unclear D gene. Germline V gene sequence: CDR1 SGHTS, CDR2 YDEGEE. CDR3 length: 14 residues. V was clipped by 0 bases and J by 2 bases, with 6 bases between them. The CDR3 DNA reads as TGTGCCAGCAGCTTGGCTGGGTCCAAAAACATTCAGTACTTC. This encodes CASSLAGSKNIQYF.

V usage is TRBV11-2 and J usage is TRBJ1-1; perhaps TRBD1 as D (5 bases). Per the germline V gene, CDR1 is SGHAT and CDR2 is FQNNGV. The germline V and J ends were trimmed by 6 bases and 0 bases, with 14 bases remaining between them. The CDR3 is 15 residues long. CDR3 sequence reads: CASRNHRGLNTEAFF. The CDR3 coding sequence is TGTGCCAGCAGAAATCACCGGGGGTTGAACACTGAAGCTTTCTTT.

This clone is a singleton in its sample. The chain combines TRBV7-9 with TRBJ2-3; 7 nucleotides agree with TRBD2. This CDR3 contains 14 residues. Trimming at V came to 0 bases and at J to 4 bases, leaving 1 base not matched to a gene. The germline CDR1 and CDR2 sequences are SEHNR and FQNEAQ (reference sequence). CDR3 bases: TGTGCCAGCAGCTTAGCTGGGGGGGCAGATACGCAGTATTTT. Translation: CASSLAGGADTQYF. The complete variable domain, with remaining parts taken from reference TRBV7-9 and TRBJ2-3, reads DTGVSQNPRHKITKRGQNVTFRCDPISEHNRLYWYRQTLGQGPEFLTYFQNEAQLEKSRLLSDRFSAERPKGSFSTLEIQRTEQGDSAMYLCASSLAGGADTQYFGPGTRLTVL.

This clone has just a few counts. The chain employs TRBV7-3 and TRBJ2-3; 12 positions agree with TRBD2. This CDR3 region has 17 residues. The V gene's germline CDR1 is SGHTA and CDR2 FQGTGA. V lost 0 bases, J lost 2 bases, and 3 bases stayed unmatched. The CDR3 DNA is TGTGCCAGCAGCTTAACGGGACTAGCGGGCTTCACAGATACGCAGTATTTT. Translated, it gives CASSLTGLAGFTDTQYF.

The gene calls are TRBV5-1 and TRBJ2-2; D is ambiguous. V was shortened by 3 bases and J by 0 bases, with 12 bases between the two germline ends. The germline gives CDR1 SGHRS, CDR2 YFSETQ. This CDR3 is 16 amino acids long. CDR3 protein: CASSSPEGSNTGELFF. The CDR3 bases are TGCGCCAGCAGCTCCCCCGAAGGGTCGAACACCGGGGAGCTGTTTTTT.

This rearrangement joins TRBV18 to TRBJ2-5; D unclear. Germline V gene lookup returns CDR1 KGHSH and CDR2 LQKENI. The CDR3 has 16 amino acids. V was shortened by 0 bases and J by 5 bases, with 16 bases between the two germline ends. The CDR3 DNA reads TGTGCCAGCTCACCACCGAGGACGGCCGTTTGGGAGACCCAGTACTTC. This codes for CASSPPRTAVWETQYF. The variable domain in full, completed from reference TRBV18 and TRBJ2-5, reads NAGVMQNPRHLVRRRGQEARLRCSPMKGHSHVYWYRQLPEEGLKFMVYLQKENIIDESGMPKERFSAEFPKEGPSILRIQQVVRGDSAAYFCASSPPRTAVWETQYFGPGTRLLVL.

The chain is built from TRBV19 and TRBJ1-2, with TRBD1 matching 9 bases. Trimming took 4 bases from V and 4 from J; bases not matched to a gene: 7. The CDR3 is made up of 15 amino acids. Germline V gene lookup returns CDR1 LNHDA and CDR2 SQIVND (reference sequence). DNA of the CDR3: TGTGCCAGTAGTAAGGGACAGGGCGAGTCCTATGGCTACACCTTC. It translates to CASSKGQGESYGYTF. The full variable domain, completed using reference TRBV19 and TRBJ1-2, is DGGITQSPKYLFRKEGQNVTLSCEQNLNHDAMYWYRQDPGQGLRLIYYSQIVNDFQKGDIAEGYSVSREKKESFPLTVTSAQKNPTAFYLCASSKGQGESYGYTFGSGTRLTVV.

The chain recombines TRBV28 with TRBJ2-1; 8 bases are shared with TRBD2. In germline, CDR1 is MDHEN, CDR2 SYDVKM. V gave up 7 bases and J gave up 5 bases; unmatched junction bases: 10. The CDR3 totals 15 residues. The CDR3 reads CASNIREGGHNEQFF. CDR3 DNA sequence: TGTGCCAGCAACATACGGGAGGGAGGGCACAATGAGCAGTTCTTC.

The genes are TRBV27 and TRBJ1-5; 10 nucleotides match TRBD1. The J segment lost 7 bases and the V segment lost 5 bases, leaving 14 bases of the junction unmatched. In germline, CDR1 is MNHEY, CDR2 SMNVEV (reference sequence). The CDR3 runs to 17 residues. CDR3 DNA sequence: TGTGCCAGCAGTCCGGGGACAGGGGTTGATTCAAGGCAGCCCCAGCATTTT. It is translated as CASSPGTGVDSRQPQHF.

This clone was seen a single time. The V call is TRBV7-2, the J call TRBJ2-1; no clear D gene. V lost 5 bases and J 5 bases, leaving 7 bases between the germline ends. The CDR3 is 12 residues long. Per germline, CDR1 SGHTA and CDR2 FQGNSA. Here the CDR3 reads CASSPVNNEQFF. The CDR3 nucleotides read TGTGCCAGCAGCCCCGTAAACAATGAGCAGTTCTTC.

The table lists this clone with a few counts. This chain connects TRBV5-8 to TRBJ2-2; D is ambiguous. V lost 1 base to trimming and J lost 1 base, with 5 bases between them. The germline CDR1 and CDR2 sequences are SGHTS and YDEGEE. The CDR3 has 14 residues. CDR3 DNA sequence: TGTGCCAGCAGCTTGAAGCAGAACACCGGGGAGCTGTTTTTT. Translating gives CASSLKQNTGELFF.

The V and J genes are TRBV28 and TRBJ2-1; perhaps D is TRBD1 or TRBD2 (5 bases each). Between the trimmed V and J ends, which lost 3 bases and 0 bases, there was a span of 12 bases. The CDR3 extends over 16 amino acids. Germline-derived CDR1 and CDR2 are MDHEN and SYDVKM. The CDR3 nucleotides are TGTGCCAGCAGTTTCGCCAGGGCGGGCTCCTACAATGAGCAGTTCTTC. Encoded protein: CASSFARAGSYNEQFF.

V and J are TRBV18 and TRBJ2-7, with a possible D match to TRBD1 (5 bases). The CDR3 loop spans 13 amino acids. Trimming removed 5 bases from V and 1 base from J, with 9 bases in between. Germline V gene lookup returns CDR1 KGHSH and CDR2 LQKENI. DNA of the CDR3: TGTGCCAGCTCATTGACAGCTTCCTACGAGCAGTACTTC. Translated: CASSLTASYEQYF. Variable domain in full (rest from reference TRBV18 and TRBJ2-7): NAGVMQNPRHLVRRRGQEARLRCSPMKGHSHVYWYRQLPEEGLKFMVYLQKENIIDESGMPKERFSAEFPKEGPSILRIQQVVRGDSAAYFCASSLTASYEQYFGPGTRLTVT.

The chain recombines TRBV5-6 with TRBJ1-5; 7 nucleotides align to TRBD1. The V gene end was trimmed by 4 bases and the J gene end by 0 bases; junction bases not matched to a gene: 4. CDR1 is SGHDT and CDR2 is YYEEEE in the germline V gene. CDR3 length: 15 amino acids. CDR3 in DNA: TGTGCCAGCAGCCAGGGACAGTATAGCAATCAGCCCCAGCATTTT. Translation gives CASSQGQYSNQPQHF.

The V and J genes are TRBV13 and TRBJ1-3; unclear D gene. Trimming cost V 4 bases and J 6 bases, with 13 bases left between them. Germline V lookup: CDR1 PRHDT, CDR2 FYEKMQ (reference sequence). This CDR3 contains 14 residues. CDR3 sequence reads: CASSYTNLENTIYF. CDR3 nucleotide sequence: TGTGCCAGCAGCTACACAAACCTCGAAAACACCATATATTTT.

The chain uses TRBV5-4 and TRBJ2-2; 9 positions match TRBD2. Germline trimming cut 4 bases from V and 6 bases from J; bases unmatched to any gene: 13. This CDR3 is built from 17 residues. The V gene's germline CDR1 is SGHNT and CDR2 YYREEE (reference sequence). CDR3: CASSLDIAGALSGELFF. Written as DNA, the CDR3 is TGTGCCAGCAGCCTGGACATAGCGGGAGCTTTGTCCGGGGAGCTGTTTTTT.

The chain has TRBV28 and TRBJ2-1, with 10 bases aligning to TRBD2. Germline values: CDR1 MDHEN, CDR2 SYDVKM. J lost 10 bases, V lost 3 bases, and 15 bases had no gene match. CDR3 length: 17 residues. The CDR3 region is CASSFFGLAATLYEQFF. The CDR3 coding sequence is TGTGCCAGCAGTTTTTTCGGACTAGCGGCTACTCTCTACGAGCAGTTCTTC.

J is TRBJ2-2 and V is TRBV6-6, with no clear D. Trimming cost V 1 base and J 6 bases, with 3 bases left between them. The CDR3 spans 12 residues. CDR1 is MNHNY, CDR2 SVGAGI, per germline (reference sequence). The CDR3: CASSYYAGELFF. For the CDR3, the DNA is TGTGCCAGCAGTTACTATGCCGGGGAGCTGTTTTTT.

The chain combines TRBV5-5 with TRBJ2-3, with D unresolved. The CDR3 is 15 amino acids. The germline gives CDR1 SGHKS, CDR2 YYEKEE (reference sequence). V dropped 0 bases and J dropped 2 bases, with 10 bases sitting between them. DNA for the CDR3: TGTGCCAGCAGCTTGGACTATCTAACCACAGATACGCAGTATTTT. Translation: CASSLDYLTTDTQYF. The entire variable domain, with the rest obtained from reference TRBV5-5 and TRBJ2-3, is as follows: DAGVTQSPTHLIKTRGQQVTLRCSPISGHKSVSWYQQVLGQGPQFIFQYYEKEERGRGNFPDRFSARQFPNYSSELNVNALLLGDSALYLCASSLDYLTTDTQYFGPGTRLTVL.

This clone was seen a single time. The chain has TRBV19 and TRBJ2-4; TRBD2 matches at 8 bases. The CDR3 contains 13 residues. V shed 1 base and J 8 bases; nucleotides not matched to a gene: 1. CDR1 is LNHDA and CDR2 is SQIVND in the germline V gene (reference sequence). In DNA, the CDR3 is TGTGCCAGTAGTATAGCGGGGGGGCACATTCAGTACTTC. Protein sequence: CASSIAGGHIQYF.

The chain carries TRBV6-5 and TRBJ1-1, with D tentatively TRBD1 (5 bases). Germline V CDR1 and CDR2: MNHEY, SVGAGI. The CDR3 has 12 amino acids. Trimming pared 5 bases from V and 4 bases from J, leaving 8 bases between. The chain's CDR3 is CASSDDSTEAFF. The CDR3 DNA reads as TGTGCCAGCAGTGACGACAGCACTGAAGCTTTCTTT.

CDR3 sequence reads: CAWEANTGELFF. DNA of the CDR3: TGTGCCTGGGAAGCGAACACCGGGGAGCTGTTTTTT. The rearrangement links TRBV30 to TRBJ2-2; D is uncertain. Trimming removed 5 bases from V and 0 bases from J, with 4 bases in between. CDR3 size: 12 residues. Per the germline V gene, CDR1 is GTSNPN and CDR2 is SVGIG (reference sequence).

J is TRBJ2-7 and V is TRBV27; TRBD1 might be the D (6 bases). CDR3 size: 12 residues. Germline assignment: CDR1 MNHEY and CDR2 SMNVEV (reference sequence). V shed 10 bases and J shed 1 base, with 11 bases lying between them. In nucleotides, the CDR3 is TGTGCCACAGGGGTGGATTCCTACGAGCAGTACTTC. Translated, it gives CATGVDSYEQYF.

This clone was counted only a few times. This sequence joins TRBV5-4 and TRBJ1-3, with a weak D call TRBD1 (6 bases). The CDR3 totals 14 residues. Trimming stripped 2 bases from V and 2 bases from J, with 8 bases between. Germline CDR1 is SGHNT and CDR2 is YYREEE (reference sequence). CDR3 protein: CASSLRGTGNTIYF. The CDR3 DNA sequence: TGTGCCAGCAGCTTAAGGGGGACTGGAAACACCATATATTTT.